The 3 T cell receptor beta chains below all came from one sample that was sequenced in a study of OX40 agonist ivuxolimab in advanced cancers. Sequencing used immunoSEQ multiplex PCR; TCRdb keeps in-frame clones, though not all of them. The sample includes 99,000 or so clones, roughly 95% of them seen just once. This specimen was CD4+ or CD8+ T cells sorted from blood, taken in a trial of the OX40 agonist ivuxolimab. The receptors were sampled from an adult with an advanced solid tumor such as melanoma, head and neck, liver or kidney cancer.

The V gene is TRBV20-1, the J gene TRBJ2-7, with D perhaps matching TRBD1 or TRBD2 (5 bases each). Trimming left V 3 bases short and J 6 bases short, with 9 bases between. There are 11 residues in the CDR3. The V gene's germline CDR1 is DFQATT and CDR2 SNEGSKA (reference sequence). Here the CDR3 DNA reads TGCAGTGCTAGTCAGGGAGCCGAGCAGTACTTC. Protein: CSASQGAEQYF.

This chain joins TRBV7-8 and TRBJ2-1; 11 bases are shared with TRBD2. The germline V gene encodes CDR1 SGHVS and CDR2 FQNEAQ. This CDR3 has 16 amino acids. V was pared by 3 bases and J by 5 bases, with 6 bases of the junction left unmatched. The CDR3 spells CASSFQTSGVDNEQFF. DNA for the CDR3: TGTGCCAGCAGCTTCCAGACTAGCGGGGTTGACAATGAGCAGTTCTTC.

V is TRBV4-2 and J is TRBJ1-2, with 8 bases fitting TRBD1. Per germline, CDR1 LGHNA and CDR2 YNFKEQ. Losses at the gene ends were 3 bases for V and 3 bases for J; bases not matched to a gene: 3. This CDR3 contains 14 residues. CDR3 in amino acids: CASSQDREDYGYTF. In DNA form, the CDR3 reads TGTGCCAGCAGCCAGGACAGGGAGGACTATGGCTACACCTTC.